This T cell receptor (beta chain) was recovered during a study of radiation and T cells in renal cell carcinoma. Measured with immunoSEQ multiplex PCR; TCRdb has only the in-frame clones, and not every one. Here the sample spans about 140,000 clones, less than 90% being singletons. The time point: baseline pretreatment blood. Treatment denoted: 15 Gy SBRT to primary tumor, nephrectomy 4 weeks later. The patient's renal cell carcinoma had clear cell pathology. The receptor's source is a woman aged 45-65 years with renal cell carcinoma. Sequencing used blood, obtained from a patient whose treatment included radiotherapy and nephrectomy.

This chain's CDR3 is CASSWDPGSGNTIYF. The CDR3 nucleotides read TGTGCCAGCAGCTGGGACCCGGGGTCTGGAAACACCATATATTTT. The chain is built from TRBV7-2 and TRBJ1-3; a possible D gene is TRBD1 (5 bases). CDR1 and CDR2 (germline): SGHTA, FQGNSA. Between the trimmed V and J ends, which lost 4 bases and 1 base, there was a span of 11 bases. This CDR3 is built from 15 residues.